These 2 T cell receptor beta chains came from one sample sequenced in a study of early T cells in non-severe SARS-CoV-2 infection (dated by TCRdb to the early 2020s). The library was produced with 5' RACE. Sequencing took place on a NextSeq 500. The public reads were reprocessed in TCRdb via fastp at Q25 and MiXCR, keeping in-frame beta chains. For every CDR3 protein sequence, its rows merge into one entry that carries the most common genes and DNA. The sample data list approximately 20,000 distinct CDR3 sequences, and approximately 5% of these were observed just once. The ten largest account for roughly 4.3% of the sample. The sample consisted of whole blood. These receptors originate from an adult who was a healthcare worker with PCR-confirmed SARS-CoV-2 infection or an uninfected control (not recorded which).

The sample holds many counts of this clonotype. V is TRBV20-1 and J is TRBJ2-5, with D possibly being TRBD2 (7 bases). Trimming removed 1 base at V and 3 bases at J, with 15 bases between. This CDR3 is 15 amino acids long. Germline V gene data show CDR1 as DFQATT and CDR2 as SNEGSKA (reference sequence). The CDR3 DNA follows: TGCAGTGCTAGAGTTCCGGGGGGCCGGGAAGAGACCCAGTACTTC. Translating it yields CSARVPGGREETQYF.

CDR3: CASTPWLGSNQPQHF. CDR3 bases: TGTGCCAGTACCCCGTGGTTAGGGAGCAATCAGCCCCAGCATTTT. The gene calls are TRBV19 and TRBJ1-5, with D hard to call. There are 15 residues in the CDR3. V was shortened by 7 bases and J by 1 base, with 14 bases between the two germline ends. From germline, CDR1 is LNHDA and CDR2 SQIVND (reference sequence).